The 14 T cell receptor beta chains presented below share a single source sample, sequenced in a study of T-cell reconstitution after alpha-beta-depleted transplantation in children. Unique molecular identifiers tagged the TCRbeta library. In TCRdb, the PCR reads were re-called with MiXCR into one record per CDR3 protein. The data contain some 200,000 distinct CDR3 sequences, roughly 9.1% of them seen just once; the ten biggest clones take up roughly 35%. The sequences come from PBMCs, mostly from graft donor cells, collected 360 days after TCRalphabeta/CD19-depleted stem cell transplant. All receptors come from a male patient aged 2 to 10 who had a stem cell transplant for acute myeloid leukemia, so the T cells may come from the graft donor.

There are many counts of this clonotype. The chain has TRBV12-5 and TRBJ2-1, with D possibly being TRBD2 (6 bases). There are 15 residues in the CDR3. Trimming removed 2 bases at V and 12 bases at J, with 20 bases between. Germline V CDR1 and CDR2: LGHNT, FRNRAP. This CDR3 reads CASGLTRGTPVWQFF. DNA for the CDR3: TGTGCTAGTGGTTTGACTCGAGGGACTCCTGTATGGCAGTTCTTC.

This clonotype showed up just a few times. The V and J genes are TRBV5-6 and TRBJ1-2, with D hard to call. The ends were cut back, 0 bases at V and 8 bases at J, with 11 bases in the middle. Germline CDR1 reads SGHDT; CDR2 reads YYEEEE. The CDR3 is 13 residues long. CDR3 nucleotide sequence: TGTGCCAGCAGCTTGGGGGTTGTCGACGGCTACACCTTC. It encodes CASSLGVVDGYTF.

The rearrangement joins TRBV12-5 to TRBJ2-7; D is undetermined. CDR3 length: 13 amino acids. Germline loops: CDR1 LGHNT, CDR2 FRNRAP. V was clipped by 3 bases and J by 2 bases, with 8 bases between them. CDR3 sequence: CASGFGPPYEQYF. CDR3 in DNA: TGTGCTAGTGGTTTTGGACCTCCCTACGAGCAGTACTTC.

This clonotype was seen ten or more times. The genes are TRBV29-1 and TRBJ1-1; the D gene is possibly TRBD1 (5 bases). V lost 4 bases, J lost 0 bases, and 18 bases lay in between. From germline, CDR1 is SQVTM and CDR2 ANQGSEA. This CDR3 has 16 amino acids. Here the CDR3 DNA reads TGCAGCGTTGCCAGGGTTCGGCAGTTCGTGAACACTGAAGCTTTCTTT. Protein sequence: CSVARVRQFVNTEAFF.

This clonotype was observed many times. V and J are TRBV12-3 or TRBV12-4 and TRBJ2-2; tentative D call: TRBD2 (5 bases). The CDR3 totals 13 residues. Trimming took 7 bases from V and 7 from J, leaving 13 bases between them. CDR3 loop: CASTGVPDGELFF. The CDR3 bases are TGTGCCAGCACCGGGGTCCCGGACGGGGAGCTGTTTTTT.

V gene TRBV24-1 combines with J gene TRBJ2-1; D may match TRBD1 or TRBD2 (6 bases each). Germline-derived CDR1 and CDR2 are KGHDR and SFDVKD. Trimming stripped 4 bases from V and 5 bases from J, with 14 bases between. This CDR3 comprises 15 residues. CDR3 region: CATSERRGGNNEQFF. CDR3 nucleotide sequence: TGTGCCACCAGTGAGCGACGAGGGGGGAACAATGAGCAGTTCTTC.

This clonotype appeared a few times. The rearrangement links TRBV5-1 to TRBJ1-2; 9 nucleotides agree with TRBD1. Per the germline V gene, CDR1 is SGHRS and CDR2 is YFSETQ. Unmatched junction bases numbered 4, after V lost 1 base and J lost 3 bases. The CDR3 is 15 amino acids. This CDR3 reads CASSLRTGGDYGYTF. The CDR3 DNA sequence: TGCGCCAGCAGCTTGCGAACAGGGGGCGACTATGGCTACACCTTC.

Ten or more counts support this clonotype. The chain carries TRBV20-1 and TRBJ2-7; 14 bases agree with TRBD2. Trimming removed 4 bases from V and 6 bases from J; junction bases left unmatched: 5. The CDR3 runs 14 residues. The germline CDR1 and CDR2 sequences are DFQATT and SNEGSKA (reference sequence). CDR3 DNA: TGCAGTGCTACAGGGACTAGCGGGAGTTCCGAGCAGTACTTC. This codes for CSATGTSGSSEQYF.

This clonotype was found a few times. This chain uses TRBV4-2 with TRBJ2-7, with D possibly TRBD2 on 5 matching bases. Trimming removed 0 bases from V and 2 bases from J, with 11 bases in between. The germline CDR1 and CDR2 sequences are LGHNA and YNFKEQ. The CDR3 extends over 15 amino acids. The CDR3 loop is CASSQDWLATYEQYF. CDR3 nucleotide sequence: TGTGCCAGCAGCCAAGATTGGCTAGCAACCTACGAGCAGTACTTC.

Remarks on this clonotype: Since a much larger clone is just one base distant, this may be a read error. This chain joins TRBV12-3 or TRBV12-4 and TRBJ1-5; the D gene is possibly TRBD1 (5 bases). The V gene lost 5 bases and the J gene lost 4 bases, with 9 bases spanning the gap. This CDR3 has 13 residues. CDR3 amino acids: CASSKRGNQPQHF. In DNA, the CDR3 is TGTGCCAGCAGTAAGCGGGGGAATCAGCCCCAGCATTTT.

This clonotype occurred a few times. V usage is TRBV7-8 and J usage is TRBJ2-5; 7 nucleotides agree with TRBD1. Per germline, CDR1 SGHVS and CDR2 FQNEAQ. Trimming removed 5 bases from V and 2 bases from J; junction bases left unmatched: 8. This CDR3 region has 15 residues. In DNA, the CDR3 is TGTGCCAGCAGCCCGGGTGAGGGGGCTCAAGAGACCCAGTACTTC. This translates into CASSPGEGAQETQYF.

This clonotype was seen a handful of times. V gene TRBV12-3 or TRBV12-4 combines with J gene TRBJ2-7; 9 nucleotides agree with TRBD1. The J segment lost 6 bases and the V segment lost 0 bases, leaving 6 bases of the junction unmatched. The CDR3 has 15 amino acids. For the CDR3, the DNA is TGTGCCAGCAGTTTAGCAATGGACAGGGGCGGCGAGCAGTACTTC. Translated, it gives CASSLAMDRGGEQYF.

V and J are TRBV18 and TRBJ2-7; D is uncertain. Germline CDR1 KGHSH, CDR2 LQKENI. The CDR3 consists of 13 residues. CDR3 loop: CASPPGHLGEQYV. The CDR3, as DNA: TGTGCCAGCCCACCAGGCCATCTCGGCGAGCAGTACGTC.

Many counts were recorded for this clonotype. The chain carries TRBV12-3 or TRBV12-4 and TRBJ2-1; D gene ambiguous. The CDR3 runs 15 residues. Trimming cost V 1 base and J 5 bases, with 12 bases left between them. CDR3 sequence: CASSLGAENDNEQFF. In DNA form, the CDR3 reads TGTGCCAGCAGTTTAGGGGCAGAAAACGACAATGAGCAGTTCTTC.